This TCR beta chain was sequenced for a study of cytomegalovirus exposure and HLA in healthy donors. Overall study results and limits: Some TCR beta chains (roughly 160 of them) were listed as cytomegalovirus-associated. The authors later linked a missense DCLRE1C variant to TCR beta V- and J-gene trimming.

Primers: 60 Vbeta forward and 13 Jbeta reverse. The assay was immunoSEQ multiplex PCR, and TCRdb's table has in-frame clones only and misses some. The data contain 100,000 or so clones, about 81% of them seen just once; the ten biggest clones take up around 1.5%. Note on this clone: Its antigen is undetermined.

V lost 5 bases and J lost 0; bases outside the gene matches: 4. Germline V gene lookup returns CDR1 SNHLY and CDR2 FYNNEI. The CDR3 totals 14 residues. The specimen sequenced was PBMCs. V gene TRBV2 combines with J gene TRBJ2-7; 7 bases align to TRBD1. The receptor's source is a man aged 35 to 55 in good health and CMV-seronegative. The DNA for the CDR3 is TGTGCCAGCAGTAACAGGGGTGGCTCCTACGAGCAGTACTTC. It specifies CASSNRGGSYEQYF.